This T cell receptor (beta chain) was sequenced in a study of beta chain features in type 1 diabetes. Study-wide findings and caveats: TCRB CDR3s from Type 1 diabetes patients were moderately but significantly shorter in all four CD4+ subsets. At VDJ recombination sites, type 1 diabetes patients had fewer insertions and more deleted nucleotides.

Sequencing targeted expressed TCRB transcripts, as all isolated RNA had been reverse transcribed. Measured with immunoSEQ multiplex PCR; TCRdb has only the in-frame clones, and not every one. The table shows hundreds of thousands of clones, with approximately 30% occurring only once. V dropped 5 bases and J dropped 2; count of bases not matched to a gene: 16. The germline V gene has CDR1 MDHEN and CDR2 SYDVKM. CDR3 size: 18 residues. This clone was counted a few times. Its antigen is as yet unknown. The J gene is TRBJ2-7, the V gene TRBV28; 9 positions agree with TRBD1. Source material: naive CD4+ T cells from blood. The receptor was isolated from a man between 18 and 29 years old in good health. In nucleotides, the CDR3 is TGTGCCAGCAGTGCTACCGGGACAGGGATAAAGGCCCCCTACGAGCAGTACTTC. Protein: CASSATGTGIKAPYEQYF.